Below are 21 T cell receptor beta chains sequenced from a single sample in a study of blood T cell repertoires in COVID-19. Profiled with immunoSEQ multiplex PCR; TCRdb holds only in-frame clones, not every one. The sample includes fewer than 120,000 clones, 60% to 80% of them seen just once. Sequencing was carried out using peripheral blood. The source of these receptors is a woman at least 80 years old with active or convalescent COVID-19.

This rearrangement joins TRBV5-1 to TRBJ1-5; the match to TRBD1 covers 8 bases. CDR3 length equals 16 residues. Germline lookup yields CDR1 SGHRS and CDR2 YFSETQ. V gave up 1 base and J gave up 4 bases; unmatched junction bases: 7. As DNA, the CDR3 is TGCGCCAGCAGCTTGCGAGGGACAGGTCCTAATCAGCCCCAGCATTTT. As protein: CASSLRGTGPNQPQHF.

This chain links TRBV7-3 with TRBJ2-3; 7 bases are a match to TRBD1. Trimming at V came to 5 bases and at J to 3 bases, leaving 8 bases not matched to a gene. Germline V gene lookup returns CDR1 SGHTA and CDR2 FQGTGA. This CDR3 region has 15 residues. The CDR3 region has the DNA TGTGCCAGCAGCGTCGTGGGACAGAGGACAGATACGCAGTATTTT. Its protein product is CASSVVGQRTDTQYF. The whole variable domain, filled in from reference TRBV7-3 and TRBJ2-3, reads GAGVSQTPSNKVTEKGKYVELRCDPISGHTALYWYRQSLGQGPEFLIYFQGTGAADDSGLPNDRFFAVRPEGSVSTLKIQRTERGDSAVYLCASSVVGQRTDTQYFGPGTRLTVL.

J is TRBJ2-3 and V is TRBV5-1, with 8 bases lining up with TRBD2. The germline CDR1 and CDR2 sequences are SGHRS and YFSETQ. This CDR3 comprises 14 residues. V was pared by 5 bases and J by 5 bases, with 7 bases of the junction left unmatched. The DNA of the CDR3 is TGCGCCAGCAGTCCGGCGGGGGGCGGAGATACGCAGTATTTT. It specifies CASSPAGGGDTQYF.

The CDR3 sequence: CASSFNGHGTEAFF. In DNA, the CDR3 is TGCGCCAGCAGCTTTAATGGGCATGGTACTGAAGCTTTCTTT. The chain couples TRBV5-1 to TRBJ1-1; D not certain. The V end was cut by 2 bases, the J end by 5 bases, with 13 bases between. From germline, CDR1 is SGHRS and CDR2 YFSETQ. There are 14 residues in the CDR3.

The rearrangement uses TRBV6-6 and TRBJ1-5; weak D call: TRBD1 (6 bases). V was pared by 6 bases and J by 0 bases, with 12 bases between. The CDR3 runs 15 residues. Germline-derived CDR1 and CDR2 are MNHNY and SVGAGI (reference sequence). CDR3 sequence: CASRTGQNSNQPQHF. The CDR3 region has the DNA TGTGCCAGCAGAACCGGACAGAATAGCAATCAGCCCCAGCATTTT.

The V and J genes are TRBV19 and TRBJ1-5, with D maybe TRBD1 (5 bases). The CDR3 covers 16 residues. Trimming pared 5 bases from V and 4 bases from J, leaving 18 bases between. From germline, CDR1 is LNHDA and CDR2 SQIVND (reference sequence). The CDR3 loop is CASSWVGRARNQPQHF. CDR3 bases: TGTGCCAGTAGTTGGGTGGGCAGGGCGAGGAATCAGCCCCAGCATTTT.

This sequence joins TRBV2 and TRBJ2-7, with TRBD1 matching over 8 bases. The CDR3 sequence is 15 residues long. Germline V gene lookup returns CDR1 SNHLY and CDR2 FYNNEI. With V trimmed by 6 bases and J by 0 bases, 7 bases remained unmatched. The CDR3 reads CASRRQGFSSYEQYF. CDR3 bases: TGTGCCAGCAGACGACAGGGGTTCAGCTCCTACGAGCAGTACTTC.

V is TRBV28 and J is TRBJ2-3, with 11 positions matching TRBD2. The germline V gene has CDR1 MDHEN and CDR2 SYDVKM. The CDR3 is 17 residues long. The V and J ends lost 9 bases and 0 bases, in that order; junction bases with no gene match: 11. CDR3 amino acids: CASPPSGRYLSTDTQYF. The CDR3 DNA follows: TGTGCCAGTCCCCCTAGCGGGAGGTACCTCAGCACAGATACGCAGTATTTT.

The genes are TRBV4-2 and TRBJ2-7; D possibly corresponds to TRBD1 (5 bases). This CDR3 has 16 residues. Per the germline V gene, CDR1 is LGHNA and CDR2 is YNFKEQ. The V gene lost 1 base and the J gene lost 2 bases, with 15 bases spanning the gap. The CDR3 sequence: CASSQVAIQDPYEQYF. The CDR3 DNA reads TGTGCCAGCAGCCAAGTTGCGATACAGGACCCCTACGAGCAGTACTTC.

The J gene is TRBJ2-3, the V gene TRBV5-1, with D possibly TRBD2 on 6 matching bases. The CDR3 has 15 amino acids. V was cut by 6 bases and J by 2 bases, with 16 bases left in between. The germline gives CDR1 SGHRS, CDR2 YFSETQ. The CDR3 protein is CASTLSGRSTDTQYF. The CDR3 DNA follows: TGCGCCAGCACCCTTAGCGGACGGTCCACAGATACGCAGTATTTT.

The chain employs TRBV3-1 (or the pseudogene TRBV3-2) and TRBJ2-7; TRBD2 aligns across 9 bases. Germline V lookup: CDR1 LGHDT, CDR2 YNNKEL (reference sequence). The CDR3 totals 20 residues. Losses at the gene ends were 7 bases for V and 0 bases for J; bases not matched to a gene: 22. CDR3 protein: CASISHARLILAGHSYEQYF. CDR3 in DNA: TGTGCCAGCATTTCGCATGCCAGACTCATACTAGCGGGCCACTCCTACGAGCAGTACTTC.

CDR3 in amino acids: CASSHRRGGIYGYTF. The CDR3, as DNA: TGTGCCAGCAGCCATCGACGGGGAGGGATCTATGGCTACACCTTC. The V gene is TRBV14, the J gene TRBJ1-2; D ambiguous. Per the germline V gene, CDR1 is SGHDN and CDR2 is FVKESK. V was cut by 3 bases and J by 4 bases, with 15 bases left in between. The CDR3 extends over 15 amino acids.

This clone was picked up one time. The chain's CDR3 is CASSRAAGGGYEQYF. The CDR3 DNA reads TGTGCCAGCTCACGCGCTGCGGGAGGAGGATACGAGCAGTACTTC. The chain employs TRBV18 and TRBJ2-7, with 8 bases aligning to TRBD2. Germline values: CDR1 KGHSH, CDR2 LQKENI. The CDR3 covers 15 residues. With V trimmed by 4 bases and J by 4 bases, 9 bases remained unmatched.

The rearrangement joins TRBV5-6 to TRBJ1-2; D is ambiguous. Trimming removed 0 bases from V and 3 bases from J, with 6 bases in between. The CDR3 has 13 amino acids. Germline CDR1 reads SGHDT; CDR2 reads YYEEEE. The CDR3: CASSLDRYYGYTF. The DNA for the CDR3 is TGTGCCAGCAGCTTGGACAGATACTATGGCTACACCTTC.

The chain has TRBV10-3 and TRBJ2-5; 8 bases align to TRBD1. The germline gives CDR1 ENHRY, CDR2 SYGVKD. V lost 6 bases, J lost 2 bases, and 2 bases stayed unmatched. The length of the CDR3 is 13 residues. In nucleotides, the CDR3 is TGTGCCATCAGGGGACAGGAGCAAGAGACCCAGTACTTC. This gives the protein CAIRGQEQETQYF.

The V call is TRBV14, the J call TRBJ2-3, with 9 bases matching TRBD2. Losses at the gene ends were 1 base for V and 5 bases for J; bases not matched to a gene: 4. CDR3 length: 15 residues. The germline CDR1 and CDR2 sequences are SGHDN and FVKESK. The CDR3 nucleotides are TGTGCCAGCAGCCAAGGGGGACTAGCAGTAGATACGCAGTATTTT. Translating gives CASSQGGLAVDTQYF.

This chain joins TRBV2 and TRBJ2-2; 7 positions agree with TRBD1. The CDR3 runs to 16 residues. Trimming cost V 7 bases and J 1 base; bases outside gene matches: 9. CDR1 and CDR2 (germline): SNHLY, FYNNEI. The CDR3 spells CASKGVGQLNTGELFF. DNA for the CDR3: TGTGCCAGCAAGGGGGTGGGACAGCTGAACACCGGGGAGCTGTTTTTT.

The CDR3 protein is CASSFDNYEQYF. The CDR3 DNA is TGTGCCAGCAGCTTCGACAACTACGAGCAGTACTTC. This chain uses TRBV7-2 with TRBJ2-7, with D unclear. V dropped 3 bases and J dropped 3 bases, with 6 bases sitting between them. The V gene's germline CDR1 is SGHTA and CDR2 FQGNSA. CDR3 length: 12 amino acids.

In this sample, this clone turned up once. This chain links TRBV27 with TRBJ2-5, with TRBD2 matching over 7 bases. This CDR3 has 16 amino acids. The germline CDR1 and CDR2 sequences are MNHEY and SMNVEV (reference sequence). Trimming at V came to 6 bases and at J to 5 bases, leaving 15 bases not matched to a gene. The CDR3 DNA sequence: TGTGCCAGCAGCCCACTAGCGAAGGCTTTCGTCGAGACCCAGTACTTC. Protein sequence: CASSPLAKAFVETQYF.

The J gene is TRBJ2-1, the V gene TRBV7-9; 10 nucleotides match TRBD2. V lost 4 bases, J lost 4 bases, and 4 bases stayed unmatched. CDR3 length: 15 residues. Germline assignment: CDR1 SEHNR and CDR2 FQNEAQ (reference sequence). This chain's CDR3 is CASSSSGRLYNEQFF. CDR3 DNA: TGTGCCAGCAGCTCTAGCGGGAGACTGTACAATGAGCAGTTCTTC.

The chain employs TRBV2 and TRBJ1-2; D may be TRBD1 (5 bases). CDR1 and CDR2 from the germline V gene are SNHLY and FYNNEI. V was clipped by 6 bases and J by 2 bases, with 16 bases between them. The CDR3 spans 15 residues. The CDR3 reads CASSQHRPTNYGYTF. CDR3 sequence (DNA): TGTGCCAGCAGCCAGCACAGGCCAACAAACTATGGCTACACCTTC.